Sequencing of this TCR beta chain was carried out in a study of blood T cell repertoires in COVID-19. Study as a whole: Both acute and convalescent COVID-19 samples were obtained from the United States, Italy and Spain.

The V gene's germline CDR1 is SGHDN and CDR2 FVKESK. The ends lost 6 bases at V and 6 bases at J; junction bases unmatched: 7. The CDR3 has 15 amino acids. Original handling: Nucleated cell number was recorded as an estimate derived from reference gene primer amplification. The data were produced by immunoSEQ multiplex PCR, yet TCRdb's version contains in-frame clones alone and is incomplete. V, J and clone size were drawn from that table, and D and trimming were deduced from the DNA. Here the sample spans roughly 67,000 clones, 76% being singletons. This clone was detected a few times. The chain employs TRBV14 and TRBJ2-2, with 10 nucleotides matching TRBD2. The material sequenced was peripheral blood. The source is a woman in her forties or fifties with active or convalescent COVID-19. The CDR3 protein is CASSRPSGRPGELFF. In DNA, the CDR3 is TGTGCCAGCAGTCGCCCTAGCGGGAGACCCGGGGAGCTGTTTTTT.